The clone carrying this T cell receptor beta chain was found a few times. Its antigen is as yet unknown. The sample is drawn from a study of shared clonotypes between healthy human individuals. For the study at large: Serving as donors were a couple of women and three men, whose ages spanned 18 to 49.

Study-wide points: Few donors restricted represented genetic and exposure-history diversity.

As processed by the authors: ImmunoSEQ yielded junction-only sequences lacking quality scores, so filtering differed. Data came from immunoSEQ multiplex PCR; TCRdb stores just in-frame clones and leaves some out. V and J calls and clone size are as listed in that table; D and trimming were resolved from the DNA. The repertoire consists of about 460,000 clones, with approximately 71% occurring once and the leading ten covering around 12%. The sequenced material came from PBMCs. This sequence originates from a middle-aged woman in good health. Some clones in this sample may be carry-over from other donors' samples.

In DNA form, the CDR3 reads TGTGCCAGCAGCGAAAGCACAGATACGCAGTATTTT. Its protein is CASSESTDTQYF. This chain uses TRBV5-4 with TRBJ2-3; D uncertain. Trimming pared 4 bases from V and 0 bases from J, leaving 3 bases between. CDR1 and CDR2 from the germline V gene are SGHNT and YYREEE (reference sequence). This CDR3 region has 12 residues.